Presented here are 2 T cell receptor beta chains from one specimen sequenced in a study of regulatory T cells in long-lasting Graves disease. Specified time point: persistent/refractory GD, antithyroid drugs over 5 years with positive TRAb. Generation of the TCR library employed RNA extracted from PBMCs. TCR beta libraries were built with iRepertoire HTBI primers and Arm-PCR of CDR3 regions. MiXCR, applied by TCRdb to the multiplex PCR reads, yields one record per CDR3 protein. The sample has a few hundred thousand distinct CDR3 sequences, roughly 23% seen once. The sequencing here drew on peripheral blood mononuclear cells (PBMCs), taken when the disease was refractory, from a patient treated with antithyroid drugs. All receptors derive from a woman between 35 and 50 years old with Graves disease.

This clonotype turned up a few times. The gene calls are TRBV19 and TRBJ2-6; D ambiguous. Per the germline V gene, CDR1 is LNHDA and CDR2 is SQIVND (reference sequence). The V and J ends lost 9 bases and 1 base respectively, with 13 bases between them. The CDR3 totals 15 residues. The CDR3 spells CASLDGGSGANVLTF. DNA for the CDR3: TGTGCCAGCCTAGATGGCGGTTCTGGGGCCAACGTCCTGACTTTC.

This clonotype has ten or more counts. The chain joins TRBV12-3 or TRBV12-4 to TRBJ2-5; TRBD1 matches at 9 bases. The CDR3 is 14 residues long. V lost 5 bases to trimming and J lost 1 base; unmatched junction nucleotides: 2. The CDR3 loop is CASSMGQGQETQYF. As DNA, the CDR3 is TGTGCCAGCAGTATGGGACAGGGCCAAGAGACCCAGTACTTC.